This T cell receptor beta chain was retrieved from a study of OX40 agonist ivuxolimab in advanced cancers. Trimming at V came to 4 bases and at J to 4 bases, leaving 12 bases not matched to a gene. Germline lookup yields CDR1 GTSNPN and CDR2 SVGIG (reference sequence). This CDR3 comprises 16 residues. As regards this clone: What it binds is not known.

Data came from immunoSEQ multiplex PCR; TCRdb stores just in-frame clones and leaves some out. The sample lists around 100,000 clones, 70% to 90% occurring once. Broader study findings: Blood T cells, both CD4+ and CD8+, expanded clonally by week 6 at 0.1 to 3.0 mg/kg.

Sequences were derived from CD4+ or CD8+ T cells sorted from blood, sampled in a trial of the OX40 agonist ivuxolimab. The V and J genes are TRBV30 and TRBJ1-5, with TRBD1 matching 8 bases. The TCR comes from an adult with an advanced solid tumor such as melanoma, head and neck, liver or kidney cancer. The CDR3 protein is CAWTPNRDRSNQPQHF. The CDR3 nucleotides read TGTGCCTGGACCCCCAATCGGGACAGGAGTAATCAGCCCCAGCATTTT.